This entry is about one TCR beta chain. Its antigen is currently unknown. This specimen belongs to a study of cytomegalovirus exposure and HLA in healthy donors. Vbeta (60) and Jbeta (13) primers were used in the PCR. Sequencing used immunoSEQ multiplex PCR; TCRdb keeps in-frame clones, though not all of them. The sample contains about 94,000 clones, around 68% of which appear only once. Study outcomes and limitations: A later analysis linked 15,000 to 20,000 TCR beta sequences to HLA alleles at 0.05 false discovery rate.

V shed 3 bases and J 4 bases; nucleotides not matched to a gene: 4. Per the germline V gene, CDR1 is SGDLS and CDR2 is YYNGEE. The length of the CDR3 is 14 residues. The chain is built from TRBV9 and TRBJ2-1; 7 positions match TRBD2. The sample comprised PBMCs. The TCR sequence derives from a man aged 30 to 45 in good health and CMV-seropositive. In nucleotides, the CDR3 is TGTGCCAGCAGCGGTAGCGGGCTTTACAATGAGCAGTTCTTC. Its protein product is CASSGSGLYNEQFF.